This TCR beta chain derives from a study of identifying expanded T cells in peripheral blood. Findings of the study overall: About 1.2 clones differed between technical replicates, versus approximately 17 and 20 over time.

The method was immunoSEQ multiplex PCR; TCRdb's version includes in-frame clones alone and lacks a portion of them. Of some 75,000 clones detected, 90% appear once; the ten largest clones hold more than 2.5%. Note on this clone: The antigen remains undetermined.

V shed 0 bases and J shed 0 bases, with 9 bases lying between them. This CDR3 has 15 residues. Germline CDR1 reads GTSNPN; CDR2 reads SVGIG (reference sequence). During the collection period, no donor immune events like infections were recorded. The source material was blood. The rearrangement links TRBV30 to TRBJ1-3; D uncertain. The sequence was obtained from a person aged 18 to 75 in good health. CDR3 loop: CAWSVGLTSGNTIYF. Written as DNA, the CDR3 is TGTGCCTGGAGTGTCGGACTGACCTCTGGAAACACCATATATTTT.